The 7 T cell receptor beta chains reported below all come from one sample, sequenced in a study of T cells after somatic rescue of genetic block. TCRdb keeps only in-frame clones here, not all; method: immunoSEQ multiplex PCR. In the table there are about 16,000 clones, about 70% of which are singletons. The source material was peripheral blood mononuclear cells (PBMCs). The receptor source for this set is a boy aged 5-17 years.

The rearrangement joins TRBV4-1 to TRBJ2-1; 12 nucleotides agree with TRBD2. V lost 1 base, J lost 0 bases, and 7 bases stayed unmatched. This CDR3 spans 19 amino acids. CDR1 is MGHRA, CDR2 YSYEKL, per germline. The CDR3 DNA reads as TGCGCCAGCAGCCAAGGTTGGCTAGCGGGGGGGCACTCCTACAATGAGCAGTTCTTC. Translation gives CASSQGWLAGGHSYNEQFF.

This chain joins TRBV6-5 and TRBJ1-1, with 7 bases matching TRBD1. The CDR3 totals 13 residues. The V gene end was trimmed by 8 bases and the J gene end by 1 base; junction bases not matched to a gene: 4. Germline assignment: CDR1 MNHEY and CDR2 SVGAGI. Written as DNA, the CDR3 is TGTGCCAGCTGGCGACAGGGGAACACTGAAGCTTTCTTT. Amino acid sequence: CASWRQGNTEAFF.

The V call is TRBV27, the J call TRBJ2-3; D is perhaps TRBD1 (6 bases). Germline V gene data show CDR1 as MNHEY and CDR2 as SMNVEV (reference sequence). The CDR3 contains 17 residues. Trimming removed 5 bases from V and 2 bases from J, with 20 bases in between. The CDR3: CASSRLGAGKNTDTQYF. The CDR3, as DNA: TGTGCCAGCAGTAGGTTGGGGGCAGGGAAAAACACAGATACGCAGTATTTT.

The table lists this clone with a few counts. The V call is TRBV7-9, the J call TRBJ1-1; D call uncertain. Germline V gene data show CDR1 as SEHNR and CDR2 as FQNEAQ (reference sequence). The CDR3 sequence is 15 residues long. Trimming removed 5 bases at V and 1 base at J, with 14 bases between. The CDR3 DNA follows: TGTGCCAGCAGCGGGCATCAACGGGGGAACACTGAAGCTTTCTTT. It translates to CASSGHQRGNTEAFF.

The rearrangement links TRBV2 to TRBJ2-4, with D unresolved. This CDR3 spans 12 amino acids. The germline V gene encodes CDR1 SNHLY and CDR2 FYNNEI. V shed 1 base and J shed 15 bases, with 13 bases lying between them. CDR3 in DNA: TGTGCCAGCAGTGAAGACGGTCTACGGTGGTACTTC. Translation: CASSEDGLRWYF. The entire variable domain, with the rest obtained from reference TRBV2 and TRBJ2-4, is as follows: EPEVTQTPSHQVTQMGQEVILRCVPISNHLYFYWYRQILGQKVEFLVSFYNNEISEKSEIFDDQFSVERPDGSNFTLKIRSTKLEDSAMYFCASSEDGLRWYFGAGTRLSVL.

In its sample, this clone ranks as medium-sized. This chain joins TRBV5-1 and TRBJ2-5, with D possibly being TRBD1 or TRBD2 (5 bases each). In germline, CDR1 is SGHRS, CDR2 YFSETQ. The V gene lost 1 base and the J gene lost 2 bases, with 15 bases spanning the gap. This CDR3 has 16 amino acids. CDR3 bases: TGCGCCAGCAGCTTGTACCCGGGACCGCCGCAAGAGACCCAGTACTTC. It specifies CASSLYPGPPQETQYF.

The rearrangement uses TRBV19 and TRBJ2-7; 7 nucleotides agree with TRBD1. The CDR3 spans 16 residues. The germline V gene encodes CDR1 LNHDA and CDR2 SQIVND (reference sequence). With 0 bases clipped from V and 2 bases from J, the junction kept 7 bases outside the gene matches. CDR3 DNA: TGTGCCAGTAGTATAGATGAAAGGGGGCGGGCCTACGAGCAGTACTTC. Protein sequence: CASSIDERGRAYEQYF.